This T cell receptor beta chain was captured by sequencing in a study of blood T cell repertoires in COVID-19. Whole-study context: Some COVID-19 samples were acute and others convalescent; all came from the United States, Italy and Spain. PBMCs, B-cell-depleted T cells, or T cells were the source of the cDNA or gDNA that made up the material.

CDR3 size: 15 residues. Germline V gene lookup returns CDR1 MNHEY and CDR2 SVGAGI. Trimming took 6 bases from V and 1 from J, leaving 13 bases between them. This table comes from immunoSEQ multiplex PCR, and its TCRdb copy is limited to in-frame clones, with some not included. This table holds some 94,000 clones, around 87% found once. J is TRBJ1-3 and V is TRBV6-5; D remains unclear. Sequencing used peripheral blood. This sequence originates from a human donor in a cohort sampled during active COVID-19. The CDR3 sequence is CASRGRPFSGNTIYF. The DNA for the CDR3 is TGTGCCAGCAGGGGCAGGCCTTTTTCTGGAAACACCATATATTTT.